This entry features one T cell receptor beta chain sequence. The germline CDR1 and CDR2 sequences are LGHDT and YNNKEL (reference sequence). The CDR3 runs 16 residues. V was clipped by 1 base and J by 4 bases, with 11 bases between them. This sample was included in a study of control samples from healthy donors and cancer patients. Assay: immunoSEQ multiplex PCR; the TCRdb copy retains only in-frame clones and omits some. The table records about 48,000 clones, over 90% of them present only once. The receptor was derived from a woman in her forties or fifties with head and neck cancer. V usage is TRBV3-1 (or the pseudogene TRBV3-2) and J usage is TRBJ1-6; D is unclear. The sequenced material came from PBMCs. The CDR3 reads CASSQGAWVYNSPLHF. The CDR3, as DNA: TGTGCCAGCAGCCAAGGGGCCTGGGTATATAATTCACCCCTCCACTTT.